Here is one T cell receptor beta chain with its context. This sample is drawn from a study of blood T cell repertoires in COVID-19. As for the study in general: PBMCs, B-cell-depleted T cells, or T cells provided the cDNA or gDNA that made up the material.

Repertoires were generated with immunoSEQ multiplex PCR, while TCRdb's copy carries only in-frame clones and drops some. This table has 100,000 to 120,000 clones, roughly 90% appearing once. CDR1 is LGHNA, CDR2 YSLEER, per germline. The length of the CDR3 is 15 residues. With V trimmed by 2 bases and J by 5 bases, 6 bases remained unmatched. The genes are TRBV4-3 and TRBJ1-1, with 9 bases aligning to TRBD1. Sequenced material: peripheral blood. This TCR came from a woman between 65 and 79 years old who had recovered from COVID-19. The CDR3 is CASSQYGTGLTEAFF. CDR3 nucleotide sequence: TGCGCCAGCAGCCAATACGGGACAGGGTTGACTGAAGCTTTCTTT.